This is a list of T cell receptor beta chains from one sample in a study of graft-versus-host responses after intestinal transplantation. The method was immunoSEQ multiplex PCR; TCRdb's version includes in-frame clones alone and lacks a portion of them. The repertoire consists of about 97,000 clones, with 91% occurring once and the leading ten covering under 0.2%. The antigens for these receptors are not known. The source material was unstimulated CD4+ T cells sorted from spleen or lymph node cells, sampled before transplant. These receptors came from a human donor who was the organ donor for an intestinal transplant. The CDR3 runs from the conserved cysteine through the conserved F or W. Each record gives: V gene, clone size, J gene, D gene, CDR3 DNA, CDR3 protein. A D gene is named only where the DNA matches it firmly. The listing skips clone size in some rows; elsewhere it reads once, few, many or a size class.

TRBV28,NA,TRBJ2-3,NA,TGTGCCAGCACTAGCAAAAGCACAGATACGCAGTATTTT,CASTSKSTDTQYF
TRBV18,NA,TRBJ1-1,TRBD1,TGTGCCAGCTCACTCGGGACAGGGAGGACTGAAGCTTTCTTT,CASSLGTGRTEAFF
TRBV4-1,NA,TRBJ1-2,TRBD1,TGCGCCAGCAGCCAAGCCGGGACAGATTATGGCTACACCTTC,CASSQAGTDYGYTF
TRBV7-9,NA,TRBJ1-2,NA,TGTGCCAGCGCCCCCAGGGCTTCCTATGGCTACACCTTC,CASAPRASYGYTF
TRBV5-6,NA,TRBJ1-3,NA,TGTGCCAGCAGCTTGAGTGGCCGGGGCTCTGGAAACACCATATATTTT,CASSLSGRGSGNTIYF
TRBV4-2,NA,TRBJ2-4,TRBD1,TGTGCCAGCAGCCAAGATCGCGGGGTGACAGGGGGGATAGCCAAAAACATTCAGTACTTC,CASSQDRGVTGGIAKNIQYF
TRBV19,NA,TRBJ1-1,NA,TGTGCCAGTAGTATAGGGCAGGGGAACACTGAAGCTTTCTTT,CASSIGQGNTEAFF
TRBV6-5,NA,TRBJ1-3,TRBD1,TGTGCCAGCAGTCAGGGGACAGCCGGAAACACCATATATTTT,CASSQGTAGNTIYF
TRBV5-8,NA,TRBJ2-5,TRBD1,TGTGCCAGCAGCTTGGTCATCCCAGGACAGGCACAAGAGACCCAGTACTTC,CASSLVIPGQAQETQYF
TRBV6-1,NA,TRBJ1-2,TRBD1,TGTGCCAGCAGTCGGGACAGGAGTATTGGCTACACCTTC,CASSRDRSIGYTF
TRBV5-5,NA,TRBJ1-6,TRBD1,TGTGCCAGCAGCTTGGCAGGGGGCTATAATTCACCCCTCCACTTT,CASSLAGGYNSPLHF
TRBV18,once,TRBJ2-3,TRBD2,TGTGCCAGCTCACTGGGACTAGAGACAGATACGCAGTATTTT,CASSLGLETDTQYF
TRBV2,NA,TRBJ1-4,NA,TGTGCCAGCAGTGTCCCCAGGCCAAATGAAAAACTGTTTTTT,CASSVPRPNEKLFF
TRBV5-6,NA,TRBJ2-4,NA,TGTGCCAGCAGCTTGAGCGTCCAAAACATTCAGTACTTC,CASSLSVQNIQYF
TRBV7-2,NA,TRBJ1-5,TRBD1,TGTGCCAGCAGTCAGGACAGGGTTCAGGGCAATCAGCCCCAGCATTTT,CASSQDRVQGNQPQHF
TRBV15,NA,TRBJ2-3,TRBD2,TGTGCCACCGGAAAAAGAGCTAGCGGGGCAGATACGCAGTATTTT,CATGKRASGADTQYF
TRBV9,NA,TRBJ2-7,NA,TGTGCCAGCAGCGTAGCGAGCGGGCCCTACGAGCAGTACTTC,CASSVASGPYEQYF
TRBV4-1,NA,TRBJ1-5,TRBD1,TGCGCCAGCAGCCTCACCTGGACAGGAGACCAGCCCCAGCATTTT,CASSLTWTGDQPQHF
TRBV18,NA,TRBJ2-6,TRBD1,TGTGCCAGCTCACTTGCCGGGACAGGAGGTAGGGGGACCAACGTCCTGACTTTC,CASSLAGTGGRGTNVLTF
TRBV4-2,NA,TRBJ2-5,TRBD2,TGTGCCAGCAGCCAAGGGGTAGCGGGGGGGCTAGAGACCCAGTACTTC,CASSQGVAGGLETQYF
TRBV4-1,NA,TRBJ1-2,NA,TGCGCCAGCAGCCAAGATCTTTCCTATGGCTACACCTTC,CASSQDLSYGYTF
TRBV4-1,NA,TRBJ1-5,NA,TGCGCCAGCAGCCAAGATGGGCAGGGAGGGCAGCCCCAGCATTTT,CASSQDGQGGQPQHF
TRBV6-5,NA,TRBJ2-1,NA,TGTGCCACCAGTTTACCGGGATCGGGCTATGAGCAGTTCTTC,CATSLPGSGYEQFF
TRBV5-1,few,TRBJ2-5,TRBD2,TGCGCCAGCAGCTTGGTCGGGGGGGCCGGGGAGACCCAGTACTTC,CASSLVGGAGETQYF
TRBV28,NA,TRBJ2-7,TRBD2,TGTGCCAGCAGTTTCCCCGGACTAGCGGGGGCCTCCTACGAGCAGTACTTC,CASSFPGLAGASYEQYF
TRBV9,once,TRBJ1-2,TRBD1,TGTGCCAGCAGTTCCGGGACAGTCAACGGCTACACCTTC,CASSSGTVNGYTF
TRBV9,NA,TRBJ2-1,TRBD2,TGTGCCAGCAGCGATGGGGGACTAGCGGGGGGCTACAATGAGCAGTTCTTC,CASSDGGLAGGYNEQFF
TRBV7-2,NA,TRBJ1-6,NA,TGTGCCAGCAGCTCCCAGCGCTCCTATAATTCACCCCTCCACTTT,CASSSQRSYNSPLHF
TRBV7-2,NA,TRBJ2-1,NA,TGTGCCGCCGGACTTTATTACAATGAGCAGTTCTTC,CAAGLYYNEQFF
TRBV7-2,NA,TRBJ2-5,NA,TGTGCCAGCAGCTTATCGGGTCCGGAGACCCAGTACTTC,CASSLSGPETQYF
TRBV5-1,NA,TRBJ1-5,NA,TGCGCCAGCAGCTTTTTACCGGGGGGCCCGGTGAAGCCCCAGCATTTT,CASSFLPGGPVKPQHF
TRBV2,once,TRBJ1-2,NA,TGTGCCAGCAGAGAAGACAGAAACTATGGCTACACCTTC,CASREDRNYGYTF
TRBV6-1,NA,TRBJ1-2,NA,TGTGCAAGCAGCCCCAGACAGATCTATGGCTACACCTTC,CASSPRQIYGYTF
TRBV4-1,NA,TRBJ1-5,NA,TGCGCCAGCAGCCCCGACAGAAATCAGCCCCAGCATTTT,CASSPDRNQPQHF
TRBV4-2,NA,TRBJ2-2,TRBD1,TGTGCCAGCAGCCAGGTGCGACAGGGGTCTAACACCGGGGAGCTGTTTTTT,CASSQVRQGSNTGELFF
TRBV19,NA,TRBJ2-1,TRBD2,TGTGCCAGTAGTATCTCGGGACTAGCGGGGTACAATGAGCAGTTCTTC,CASSISGLAGYNEQFF
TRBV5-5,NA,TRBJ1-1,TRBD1,TGTGCCAGCAGCTTGGCCGTAGGGGGCGCTTTGAACACTGAAGCTTTCTTT,CASSLAVGGALNTEAFF
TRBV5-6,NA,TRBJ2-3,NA,TGTGCCAGCACGTCGTTGAGTAGTCACACAGATACGCAGTATTTT,CASTSLSSHTDTQYF
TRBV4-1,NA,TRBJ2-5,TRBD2,TGCGCCAGCAGCCAAGATGGTAGATTAGCGGGGGGGACGTACCAAGAGACCCAGTACTTC,CASSQDGRLAGGTYQETQYF
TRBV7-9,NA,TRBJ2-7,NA,TGTGCCAGCAGCTTACGACAGGTCCACGAGCAGTACTTC,CASSLRQVHEQYF
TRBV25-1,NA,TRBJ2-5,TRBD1,TGTGCCAGCAGAGTTACAGGGGGAGGCGAGACCCAGTACTTC,CASRVTGGGETQYF
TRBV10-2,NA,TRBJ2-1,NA,TGCGCCAGCAGGAGACTAGTTACCTACAATGAGCAGTTCTTC,CASRRLVTYNEQFF
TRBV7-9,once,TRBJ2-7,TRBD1,TGTGCCAGCAGCGGACGACAGGGGGGCTACGAGCAGTACTTC,CASSGRQGGYEQYF
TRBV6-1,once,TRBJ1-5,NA,TGTGCCAGCAGTGTCGACAGCGGCAATCAGCCCCAGCATTTT,CASSVDSGNQPQHF
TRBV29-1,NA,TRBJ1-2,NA,TGCAGCGTTGACCGGACACCGCCCGGCTATGGCTACACCTTC,CSVDRTPPGYGYTF
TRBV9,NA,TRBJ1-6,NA,TGTGCCAGCAGCGCCAACCCAGGGGAGGGCTCACCCCTCCACTTT,CASSANPGEGSPLHF
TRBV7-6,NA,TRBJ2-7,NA,TGTGCCAGCAGCTTAGTAGGAGAGGGCTACGAGCAGTACTTC,CASSLVGEGYEQYF
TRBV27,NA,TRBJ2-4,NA,TGTGCCAGCAGTTTACGCGCAGGGCGCCAAAACATTCAGTACTTC,CASSLRAGRQNIQYF
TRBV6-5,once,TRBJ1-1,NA,TGTGCCAGCAGCCGGGGGAACACTGAAGCTTTCTTT,CASSRGNTEAFF
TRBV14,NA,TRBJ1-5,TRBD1,TGTGCCAGCAGCCAAGATTGGGGACAGCCTTATAGCAATCAGCCCCAGCATTTT,CASSQDWGQPYSNQPQHF
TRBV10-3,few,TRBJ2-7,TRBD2,TGTGCCATCAGTGATCGGGTAGCGGGGGGGCACGAGCAGTACTTC,CAISDRVAGGHEQYF
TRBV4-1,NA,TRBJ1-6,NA,TGCGCCAGCAGCCAAGCACAAGGACAGTTTAATTCACCCCTCCACTTT,CASSQAQGQFNSPLHF
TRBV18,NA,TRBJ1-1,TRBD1,TGTGCCAGCTCACCTCTCTCAGGGGGCGGAATCGCTGAAGCTTTCTTT,CASSPLSGGGIAEAFF
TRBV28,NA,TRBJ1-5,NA,TGTGCCAGCAGTTTATTGAGACTTTATAGCAATCAGCCCCAGCATTTT,CASSLLRLYSNQPQHF
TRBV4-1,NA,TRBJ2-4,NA,TGCGCCAGCAGCCAAGACCCGGCGGGGCTAGCCAAAAACATTCAGTACTTC,CASSQDPAGLAKNIQYF
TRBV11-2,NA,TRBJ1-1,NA,TGTGCCAGCAAGTACAGCCCTATGAACACTGAAGCTTTCTTT,CASKYSPMNTEAFF
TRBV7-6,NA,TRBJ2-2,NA,TGTGCCAGCAGCTCCACACGAAACACCGGGGAGCTGTTTTTT,CASSSTRNTGELFF
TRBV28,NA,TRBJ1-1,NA,TGTGCCAGCAGCAGGCCTTGGGGCCCGGTCACTGAAGCTTTCTTT,CASSRPWGPVTEAFF
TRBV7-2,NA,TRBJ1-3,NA,TGTGCCAGCAGCCGGGACCGGGCCGGGGGCATATATTTT,CASSRDRAGGIYF